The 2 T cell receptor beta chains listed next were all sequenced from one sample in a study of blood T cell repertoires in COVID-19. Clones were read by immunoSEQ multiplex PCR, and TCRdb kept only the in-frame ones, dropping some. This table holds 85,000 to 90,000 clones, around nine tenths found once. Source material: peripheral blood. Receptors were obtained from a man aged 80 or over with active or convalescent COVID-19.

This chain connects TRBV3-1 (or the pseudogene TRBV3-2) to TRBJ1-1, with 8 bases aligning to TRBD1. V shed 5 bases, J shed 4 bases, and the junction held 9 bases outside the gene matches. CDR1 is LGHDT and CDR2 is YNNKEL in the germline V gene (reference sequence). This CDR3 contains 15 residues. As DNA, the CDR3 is TGTGCCAGCAGCACCCGGACAGGGAGCTTCACTGAAGCTTTCTTT. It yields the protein CASSTRTGSFTEAFF.

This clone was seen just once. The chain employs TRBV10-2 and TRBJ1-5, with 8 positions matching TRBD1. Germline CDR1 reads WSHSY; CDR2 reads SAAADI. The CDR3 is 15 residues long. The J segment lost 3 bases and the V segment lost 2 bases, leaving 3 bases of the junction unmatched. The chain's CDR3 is CASSEGTGHNQPQHF. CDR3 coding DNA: TGCGCCAGCAGTGAGGGGACAGGCCACAATCAGCCCCAGCATTTT.